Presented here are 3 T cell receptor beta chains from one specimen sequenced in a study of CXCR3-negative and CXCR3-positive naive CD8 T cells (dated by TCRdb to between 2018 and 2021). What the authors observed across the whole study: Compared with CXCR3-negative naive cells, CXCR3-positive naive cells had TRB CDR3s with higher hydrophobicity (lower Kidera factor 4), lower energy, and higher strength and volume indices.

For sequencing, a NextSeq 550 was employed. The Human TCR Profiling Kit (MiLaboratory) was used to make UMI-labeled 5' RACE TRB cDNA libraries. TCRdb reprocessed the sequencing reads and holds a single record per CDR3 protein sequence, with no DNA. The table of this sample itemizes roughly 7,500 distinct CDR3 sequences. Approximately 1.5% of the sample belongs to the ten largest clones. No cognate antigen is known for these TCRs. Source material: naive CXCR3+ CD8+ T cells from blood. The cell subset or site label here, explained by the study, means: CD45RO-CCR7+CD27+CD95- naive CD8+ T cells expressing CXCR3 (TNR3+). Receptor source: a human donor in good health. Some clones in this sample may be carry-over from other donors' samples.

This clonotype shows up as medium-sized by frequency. CDR3 protein: CASSLTPNPFTDTQYF. V usage is TRBV27 and J usage is TRBJ2-3; TCRdb proposes TRBD1, but this gene call is untestable without DNA. CDR1 is MNHEY, CDR2 SMNVEV, per germline (reference sequence). The CDR3 sequence is 16 residues long.

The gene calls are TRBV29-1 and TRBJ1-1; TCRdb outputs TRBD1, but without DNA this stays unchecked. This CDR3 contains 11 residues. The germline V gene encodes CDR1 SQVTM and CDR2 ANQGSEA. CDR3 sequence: CSVQGGAEAFF.

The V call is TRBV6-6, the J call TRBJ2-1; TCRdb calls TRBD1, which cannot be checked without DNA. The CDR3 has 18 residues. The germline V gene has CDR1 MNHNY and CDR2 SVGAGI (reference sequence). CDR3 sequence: CASSYFTGQGYLNNEQFF.